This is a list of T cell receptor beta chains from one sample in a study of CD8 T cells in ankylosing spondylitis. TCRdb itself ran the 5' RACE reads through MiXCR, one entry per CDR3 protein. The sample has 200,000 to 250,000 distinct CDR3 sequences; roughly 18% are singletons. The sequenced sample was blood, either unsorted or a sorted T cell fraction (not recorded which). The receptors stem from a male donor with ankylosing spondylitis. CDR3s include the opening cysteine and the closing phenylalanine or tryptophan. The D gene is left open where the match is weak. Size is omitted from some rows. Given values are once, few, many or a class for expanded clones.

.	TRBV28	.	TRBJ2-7	CASSRAGAYEQYF	TGTGCCAGCAGCAGGGCAGGGGCCTACGAGCAGTACTTC
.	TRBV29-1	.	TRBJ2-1	CSVVETEAYNEQFF	TGCAGCGTTGTTGAGACAGAGGCCTACAATGAGCAGTTCTTC
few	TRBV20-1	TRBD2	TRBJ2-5	CSAIPGTSGRETQYF	TGCAGTGCTATACCCGGGACTAGCGGGAGAGAGACCCAGTACTTC
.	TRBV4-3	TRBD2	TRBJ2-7	CASSQNGRDYDYEQYF	TGCGCCAGCAGCCAAAATGGCCGGGACTATGACTACGAGCAGTACTTC
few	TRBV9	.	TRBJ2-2	CASSVWGTGELFF	TGTGCCAGCAGCGTATGGGGGACCGGGGAGCTGTTTTTT
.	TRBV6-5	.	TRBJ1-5	CASSYEVGQPQHF	TGTGCCAGCAGTTACGAAGTCGGCCAGCCCCAGCATTTT
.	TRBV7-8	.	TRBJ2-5	CASSLMLGGYQETQYF	TGTGCCAGCAGCTTAATGCTTGGGGGGTACCAAGAGACCCAGTACTTC
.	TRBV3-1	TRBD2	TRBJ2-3	CASSPEPIGLAGAYTQYF	TGTGCCAGCAGCCCCGAACCGATCGGACTAGCGGGGGCCTATACGCAGTATTTT
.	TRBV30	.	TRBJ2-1	CAWSLVSYNEQFF	TGTGCCTGGAGTCTGGTCTCCTACAATGAGCAGTTCTTC
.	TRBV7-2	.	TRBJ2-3	CASSLHSSTDTQYF	TGTGCCAGCAGCTTACACAGTAGCACAGATACGCAGTATTTT
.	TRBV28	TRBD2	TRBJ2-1	CASRPIRETSGVDNEQFF	TGTGCCAGCAGACCGATAAGGGAGACTAGCGGAGTAGACAATGAGCAGTTCTTC
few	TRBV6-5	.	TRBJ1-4	CASSYLVGGREKLFF	TGTGCCAGCAGTTACTTGGTGGGGGGCCGGGAAAAACTGTTTTTT
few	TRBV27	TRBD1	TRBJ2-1	CASSFFPGTGQNNEQFF	TGTGCCAGCAGTTTTTTTCCGGGGACAGGGCAAAACAATGAGCAGTTCTTC
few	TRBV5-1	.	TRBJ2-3	CASSLYRAPTDTQYF	TGCGCCAGCAGCTTATACAGGGCCCCCACAGATACGCAGTATTTT
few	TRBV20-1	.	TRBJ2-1	CSARTFRQLFDNEQFF	TGCAGTGCTAGAACTTTTAGACAGCTCTTCGATAATGAGCAGTTCTTC
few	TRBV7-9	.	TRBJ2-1	CASSLGAWVDNEQFF	TGTGCCAGCAGCTTAGGAGCGTGGGTAGACAATGAGCAGTTCTTC
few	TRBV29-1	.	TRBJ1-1	CSVAGSSMNTEAFF	TGCAGCGTCGCAGGGTCCTCGATGAACACTGAAGCTTTCTTT
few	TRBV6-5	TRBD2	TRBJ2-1	CASSYSKAGGGAPYNEQFF	TGTGCCAGCAGTTACTCGAAAGCAGGCGGGGGGGCCCCCTACAATGAGCAGTTCTTC